This T cell receptor (beta chain) was found in a study of early T cells in non-severe SARS-CoV-2 infection. This CDR3 spans 15 amino acids. The germline V gene encodes CDR1 MNHEY and CDR2 SMNVEV (reference sequence). The germline V and J ends were trimmed by 6 bases and 6 bases, with 17 bases remaining between them. A few counts support this clonotype. Its antigen remains unknown. General study findings and limits: CD4 and private specificities were missed by VDJdb matching, which favored anti-spike CD8 responses.

Unique molecular identifiers were affixed to single, distinct cDNA molecules. MiXCR, run by TCRdb on the 5' RACE reads, gives a single entry per CDR3 protein. There are over 50,000 distinct CDR3 sequences in the sample; roughly 8.8% occur only once, and 1.2% lies in the top ten. The clonotype originates from an adult who was a healthcare worker with PCR-confirmed SARS-CoV-2 infection or an uninfected control (not recorded which). The sample comprised whole blood. The V and J genes are TRBV27 and TRBJ1-4; D unclear. CDR3 sequence reads: CASRPYTPQDEKLFF. The CDR3 nucleotides read TGTGCCAGCAGGCCCTACACACCTCAAGATGAAAAACTGTTTTTT.